The clone carrying this T cell receptor beta chain occurred a few times. What it recognizes is unknown. The sample is drawn from a study of T cells after yellow fever vaccination. Findings and caveats of the study: Abundant bulk-derived clonotypes could contaminate FACS-sorted repertoires. Detected again after the booster were most primary-vaccination clones, at 96% CD4 and nearly 90% CD8. CD4 and CD8 compartments shared a small share of clonotypes.

Template switching by 5'RACE produced TCR cDNA, adding a universal primer site and UMIs. In TCRdb, the 5' RACE reads were re-called with MiXCR into one record per CDR3 protein. The data hold fewer than 400,000 distinct CDR3 sequences, with about 6% observed a single time. The germline gives CDR1 MNHEY, CDR2 SVGAGI. This CDR3 is 14 amino acids long. The V end was cut by 2 bases, the J end by 5 bases, with 12 bases between. Material: PBMCs, obtained 5 days after the yellow fever booster vaccination. This TCR was sampled from a man aged 25 to 40 who received the YFV17D yellow fever vaccine. The genes are TRBV6-5 and TRBJ1-1; D is perhaps TRBD1 (6 bases). CDR3 DNA: TGTGCCAGCAGTTACGGGGGCCGGGGGACTGAAGCTTTCTTT. It is translated as CASSYGGRGTEAFF.